Sequencing of this TCR beta chain was carried out in a study of T cells and Merkel cell carcinoma outcomes. Overall study findings and caveats: Merkel cell carcinoma outcomes were reportedly predicted by repertoire and T-cell density.

V lost 5 bases and J 3 bases, leaving 11 bases between the germline ends. CDR3 size: 14 residues. Germline V gene sequence: CDR1 SEHNR, CDR2 FQNEAQ (reference sequence). Concerning this clone itself: What it binds is not known.

Profiled with immunoSEQ multiplex PCR; TCRdb holds only in-frame clones, not every one. There are about 320 clones in the sample; 86% occur only once, and around 6.9% lies in the top ten. The chain combines TRBV7-9 with TRBJ2-1, with D maybe TRBD2 (7 bases). The receptor's source is a human donor with Merkel cell carcinoma. Source material: tumor tissue from Merkel cell carcinoma. CDR3 in DNA: TGTGCCAGCAGCAGGGGGGGAGTCTACAATGAGCAGTTCTTC. Residues: CASSRGGVYNEQFF.